This T cell receptor beta chain appears in the sequencing data of a study of shared clonotypes between healthy human individuals. General study points: Some clonotypes were shared by all four sorted-subset donors, while others were not shared. The non-shared ones had lower generation probabilities than the shared ones. Sampling was confined to blood; repertoires within tissues likely differ. As a rule, naive subsets had a larger estimated richness than memory subsets.

CDR3 length: 11 amino acids. Trimming took 4 bases from V and 6 from J, leaving 7 bases between them. Germline V lookup: CDR1 SGHDT, CDR2 YYEEEE. This clone was seen a single time. Its specificity is not known. The same CDR3 can be traced to other DNA sequences in this sample. Naive CD8 cells were CD45RO-negative, positively selected for CCR7, excluding terminally differentiated effector memory CD45RA+ cells. Clones were read by immunoSEQ multiplex PCR, and TCRdb kept only the in-frame ones, dropping some. The sample yields about 2 million clones, around 96% seen once. This TCR was sampled from a man between 18 and 29 years old in good health. Sequenced sample: naive CD8+ T cells sorted from blood. V gene TRBV5-6 combines with J gene TRBJ1-1; D ambiguous. DNA of the CDR3: TGTGCCAGCAGCCTAGGACCTGAAGCTTTCTTT. The encoded protein is CASSLGPEAFF. The full variable domain, in which reference TRBV5-6 and TRBJ1-1 provide the parts outside the CDR3, is DAGVTQSPTHLIKTRGQQVTLRCSPKSGHDTVSWYQQALGQGPQFIFQYYEEEERQRGNFPDRFSGHQFPNYSSELNVNALLLGDSALYLCASSLGPEAFFGQGTRLTVV.